The clone carrying this T cell receptor beta chain was picked up a small number of times. The antigen is not known. This entry is derived from a study of T cells after yellow fever vaccination. TCRdb processed the 5' RACE reads anew with MiXCR; each CDR3 protein has one entry. Of roughly 500,000 distinct CDR3 sequences in the sample, 15% to 20% were seen once. V gave up 5 bases and J gave up 5 bases; unmatched junction bases: 8. The germline V gene has CDR1 MDHEN and CDR2 SYDVKM. This CDR3 is built from 15 residues. Study observations and caveats: The booster saw the reappearance of most primary-vaccination clones (roughly 96% CD4, 88% CD8). Researchers report a weaker secondary response that nonetheless peaked faster, day 5 versus 15.

The receptor comes from a man in his thirties or forties who received the YFV17D yellow fever vaccine. This chain uses TRBV28 with TRBJ1-4; TRBD1 matches at 7 bases. Source: PBMCs, taken 15 days after the yellow fever booster vaccination. The CDR3 sequence is CASSPGGAPNEKLFF. In DNA form, the CDR3 reads TGTGCCAGCAGTCCAGGGGGTGCCCCGAATGAAAAACTGTTTTTT.